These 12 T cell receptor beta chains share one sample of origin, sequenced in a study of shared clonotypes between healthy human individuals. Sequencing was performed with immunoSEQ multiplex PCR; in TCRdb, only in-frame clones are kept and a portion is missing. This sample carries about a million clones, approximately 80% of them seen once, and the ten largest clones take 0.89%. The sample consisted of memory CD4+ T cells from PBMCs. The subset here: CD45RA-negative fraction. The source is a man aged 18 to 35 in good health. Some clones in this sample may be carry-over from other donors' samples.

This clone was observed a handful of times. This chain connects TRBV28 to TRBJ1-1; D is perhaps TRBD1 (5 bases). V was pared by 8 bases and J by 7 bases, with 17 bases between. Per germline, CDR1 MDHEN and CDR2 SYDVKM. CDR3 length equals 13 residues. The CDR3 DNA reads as TGTGCCAGCTGGGCAGGGAATGGGGGTGAAGCTTTCTTT. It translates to CASWAGNGGEAFF.

The CDR3 loop reads CASSQARPFSYEQYF. The CDR3 bases are TGCGCCAGCAGCCAGGCTCGTCCATTCTCCTACGAGCAGTACTTC. The V gene is TRBV5-1, the J gene TRBJ2-7, with D unclear. Germline CDR1 reads SGHRS; CDR2 reads YFSETQ. The germline V and J ends were trimmed by 4 bases and 0 bases, with 14 bases remaining between them. The CDR3 totals 15 residues.

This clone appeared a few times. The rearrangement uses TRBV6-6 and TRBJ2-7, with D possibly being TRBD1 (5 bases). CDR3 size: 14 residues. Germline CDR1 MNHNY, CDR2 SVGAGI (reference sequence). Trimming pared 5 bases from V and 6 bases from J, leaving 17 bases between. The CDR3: CASSDKGSPSEQYF. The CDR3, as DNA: TGTGCCAGCAGTGACAAGGGGTCCCCCTCCGAGCAGTACTTC.

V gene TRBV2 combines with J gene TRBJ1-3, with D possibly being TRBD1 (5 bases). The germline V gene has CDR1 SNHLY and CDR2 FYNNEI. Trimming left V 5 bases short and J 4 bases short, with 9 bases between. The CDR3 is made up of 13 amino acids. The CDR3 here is CASSMGRGNTIYF. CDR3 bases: TGTGCCAGCAGTATGGGACGGGGAAACACCATATATTTT.

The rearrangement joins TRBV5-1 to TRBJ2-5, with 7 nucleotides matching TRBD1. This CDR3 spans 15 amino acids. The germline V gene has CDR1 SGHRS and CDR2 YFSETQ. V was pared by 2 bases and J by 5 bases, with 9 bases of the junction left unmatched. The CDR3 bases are TGCGCCAGCAGCTTAGAACAGGGGCTTTGGGAGACCCAGTACTTC. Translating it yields CASSLEQGLWETQYF.

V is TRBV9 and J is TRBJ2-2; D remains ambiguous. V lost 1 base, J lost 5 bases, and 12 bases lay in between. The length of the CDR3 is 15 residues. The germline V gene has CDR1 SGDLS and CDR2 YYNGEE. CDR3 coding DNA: TGTGCCAGCAGCGTAATCAGCATGGGTACCGGGGAGCTGTTTTTT. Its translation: CASSVISMGTGELFF.

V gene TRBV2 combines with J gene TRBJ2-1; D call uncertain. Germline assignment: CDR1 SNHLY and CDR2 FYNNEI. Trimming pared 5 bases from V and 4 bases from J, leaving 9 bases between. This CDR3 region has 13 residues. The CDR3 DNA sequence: TGTGCCAGCAGTATCCTAGAGTACAATGAGCAGTTCTTC. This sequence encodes CASSILEYNEQFF.

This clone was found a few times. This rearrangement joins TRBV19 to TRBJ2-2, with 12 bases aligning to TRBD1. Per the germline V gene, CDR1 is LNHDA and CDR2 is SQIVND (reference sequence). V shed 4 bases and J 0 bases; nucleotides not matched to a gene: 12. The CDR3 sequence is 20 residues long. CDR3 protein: CASSRRVGQGAFANTGELFF. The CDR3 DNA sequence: TGTGCCAGTAGTAGGAGGGTGGGACAGGGGGCATTCGCGAACACCGGGGAGCTGTTTTTT.

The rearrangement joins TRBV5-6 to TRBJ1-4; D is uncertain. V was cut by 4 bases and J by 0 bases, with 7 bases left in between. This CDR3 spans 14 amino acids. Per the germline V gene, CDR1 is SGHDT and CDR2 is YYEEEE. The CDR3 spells CASSLLTTNEKLFF. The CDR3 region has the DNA TGTGCCAGCAGCCTCCTCACAACTAATGAAAAACTGTTTTTT.

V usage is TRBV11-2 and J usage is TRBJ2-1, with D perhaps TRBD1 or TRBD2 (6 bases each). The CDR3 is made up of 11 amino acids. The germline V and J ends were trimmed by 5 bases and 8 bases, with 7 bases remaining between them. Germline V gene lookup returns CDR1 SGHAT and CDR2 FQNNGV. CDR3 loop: CASSRGDEQFF. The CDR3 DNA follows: TGTGCCAGCAGCAGGGGGGATGAGCAGTTCTTC. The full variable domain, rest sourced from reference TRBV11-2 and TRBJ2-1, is EAGVAQSPRYKIIEKRQSVAFWCNPISGHATLYWYQQILGQGPKLLIQFQNNGVVDDSQLPKDRFSAERLKGVDSTLKIQPAKLEDSAVYLCASSRGDEQFFGPGTRLTVL.

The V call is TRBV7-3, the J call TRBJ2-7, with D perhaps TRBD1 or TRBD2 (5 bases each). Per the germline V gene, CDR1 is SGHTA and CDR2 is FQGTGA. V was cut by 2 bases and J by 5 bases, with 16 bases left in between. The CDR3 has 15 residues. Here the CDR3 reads CASSLYGTLTDEQYF. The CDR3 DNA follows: TGTGCCAGCAGCTTATACGGGACGCTTACCGACGAGCAGTACTTC.

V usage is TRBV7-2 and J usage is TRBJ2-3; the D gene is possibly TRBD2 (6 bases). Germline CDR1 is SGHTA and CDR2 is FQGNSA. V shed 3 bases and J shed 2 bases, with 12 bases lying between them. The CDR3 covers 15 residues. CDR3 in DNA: TGTGCCAGCAGCTTTTCGGCGGGGCCCACAGATACGCAGTATTTT. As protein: CASSFSAGPTDTQYF.